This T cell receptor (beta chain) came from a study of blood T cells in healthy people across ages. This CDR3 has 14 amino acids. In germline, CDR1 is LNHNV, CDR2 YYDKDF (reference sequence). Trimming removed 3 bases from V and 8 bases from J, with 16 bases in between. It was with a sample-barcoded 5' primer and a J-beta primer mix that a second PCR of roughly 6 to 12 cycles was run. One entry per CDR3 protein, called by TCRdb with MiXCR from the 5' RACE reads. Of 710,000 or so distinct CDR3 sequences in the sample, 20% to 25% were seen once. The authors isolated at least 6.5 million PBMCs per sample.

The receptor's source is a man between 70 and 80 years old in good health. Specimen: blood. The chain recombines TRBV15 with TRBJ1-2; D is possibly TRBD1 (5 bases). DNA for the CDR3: TGTGCCACCAGCAGTCATCGGGGGTCGGAAGGCTACACCTTC. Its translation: CATSSHRGSEGYTF.